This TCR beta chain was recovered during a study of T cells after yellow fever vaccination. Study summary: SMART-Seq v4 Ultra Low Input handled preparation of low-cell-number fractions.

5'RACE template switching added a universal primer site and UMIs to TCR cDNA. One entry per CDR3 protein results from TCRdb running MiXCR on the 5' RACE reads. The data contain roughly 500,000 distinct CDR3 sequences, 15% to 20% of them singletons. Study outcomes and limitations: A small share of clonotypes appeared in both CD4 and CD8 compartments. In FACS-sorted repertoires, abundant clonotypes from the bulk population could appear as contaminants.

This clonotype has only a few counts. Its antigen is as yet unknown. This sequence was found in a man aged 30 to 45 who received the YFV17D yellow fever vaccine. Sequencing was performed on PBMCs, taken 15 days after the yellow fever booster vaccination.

The CDR3 sequence: CATSGAAHNEQFF. As DNA, the CDR3 is TGTGCCACCAGTGGTGCGGCTCACAATGAGCAGTTCTTC. The gene calls are TRBV24-1 and TRBJ2-1, with D hard to call. Germline V gene data show CDR1 as KGHDR and CDR2 as SFDVKD. The CDR3 loop spans 13 amino acids. The V end lost 5 bases, the J end lost 5 bases, and 9 bases lay between the germline ends.